This TCR beta chain was sequenced in a study of T cells in Graves' hyperthyroidism and ophthalmopathy. Overall study findings and caveats: Before onset, ophthalmopathy was predicted by the model a median roughly 6.8 months earlier.

Hyperthyroidism of Graves' type that showed no ophthalmopathy progression within 18 months was stable. Orbital computed tomography and thyroid ultrasound, together with serum TRAb and thyroxine and clinical symptoms, were used for diagnoses. TCR beta CDR3 regions were amplified from RNA. The TCR CDR3 first-round RT-PCR relied on the HTBI primer set. TCRdb re-derived calls from the multiplex PCR reads in MiXCR, one entry per CDR3 protein. The sample includes roughly 93,000 distinct CDR3 sequences, approximately 40% of them seen just once. In its sample, this clonotype was seen many times. Antigen unknown. The source of this sequence is a woman aged 25 to 39 with Graves' hyperthyroidism. The sequencing input was peripheral blood or thyroid tissue (not recorded which).

The CDR3 region is CAWQGLETQYF. CDR3 DNA: TGTGCCTGGCAGGGTCTGGAGACCCAGTACTTC. The V and J genes are TRBV30 and TRBJ2-5; maybe TRBD1 (5 bases). This CDR3 spans 11 amino acids. Per germline, CDR1 GTSNPN and CDR2 SVGIG (reference sequence). With 5 bases removed from V and 5 bases from J, the gap between germline ends came to 9 bases.